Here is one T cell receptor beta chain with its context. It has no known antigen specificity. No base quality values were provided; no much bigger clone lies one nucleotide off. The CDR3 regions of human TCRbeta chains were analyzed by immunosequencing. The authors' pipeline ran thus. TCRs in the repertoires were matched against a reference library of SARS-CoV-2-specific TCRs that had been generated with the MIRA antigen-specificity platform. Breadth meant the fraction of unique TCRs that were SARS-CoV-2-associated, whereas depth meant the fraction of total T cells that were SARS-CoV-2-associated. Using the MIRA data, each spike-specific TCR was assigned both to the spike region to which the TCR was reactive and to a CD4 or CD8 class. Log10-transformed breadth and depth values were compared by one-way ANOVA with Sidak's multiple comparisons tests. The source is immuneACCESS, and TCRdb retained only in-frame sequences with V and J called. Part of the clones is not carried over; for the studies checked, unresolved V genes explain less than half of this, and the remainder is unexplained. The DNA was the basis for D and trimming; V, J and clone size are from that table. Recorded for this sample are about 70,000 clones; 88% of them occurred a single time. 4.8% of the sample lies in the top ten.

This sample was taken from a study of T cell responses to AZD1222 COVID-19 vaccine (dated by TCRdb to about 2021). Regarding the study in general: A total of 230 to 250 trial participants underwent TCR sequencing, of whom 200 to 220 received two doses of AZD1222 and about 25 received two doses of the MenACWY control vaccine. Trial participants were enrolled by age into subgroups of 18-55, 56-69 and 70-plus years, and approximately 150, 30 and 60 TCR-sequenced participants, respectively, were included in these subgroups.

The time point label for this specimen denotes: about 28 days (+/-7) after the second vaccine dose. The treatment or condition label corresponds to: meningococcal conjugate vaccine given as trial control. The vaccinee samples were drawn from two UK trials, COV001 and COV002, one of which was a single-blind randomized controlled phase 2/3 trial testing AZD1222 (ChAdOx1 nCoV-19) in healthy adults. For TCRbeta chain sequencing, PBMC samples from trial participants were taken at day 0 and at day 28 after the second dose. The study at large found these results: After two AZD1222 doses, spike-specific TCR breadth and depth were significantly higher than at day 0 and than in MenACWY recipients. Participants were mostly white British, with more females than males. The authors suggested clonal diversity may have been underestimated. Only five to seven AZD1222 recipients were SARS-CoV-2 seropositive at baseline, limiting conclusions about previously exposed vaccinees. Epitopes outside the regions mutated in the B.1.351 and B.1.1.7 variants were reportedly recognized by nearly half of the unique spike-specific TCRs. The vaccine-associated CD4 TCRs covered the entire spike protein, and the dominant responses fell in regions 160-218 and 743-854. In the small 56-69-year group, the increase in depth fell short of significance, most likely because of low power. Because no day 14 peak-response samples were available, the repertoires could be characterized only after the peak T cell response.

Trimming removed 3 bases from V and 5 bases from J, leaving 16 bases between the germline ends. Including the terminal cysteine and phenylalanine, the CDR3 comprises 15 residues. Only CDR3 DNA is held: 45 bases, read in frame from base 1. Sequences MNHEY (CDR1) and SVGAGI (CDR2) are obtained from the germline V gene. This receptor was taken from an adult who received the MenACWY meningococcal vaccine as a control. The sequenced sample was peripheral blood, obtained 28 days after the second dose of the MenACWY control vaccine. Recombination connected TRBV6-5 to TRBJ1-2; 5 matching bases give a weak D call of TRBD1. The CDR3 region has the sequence CASSYSGPRDYGYTF. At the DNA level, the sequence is TGTGCCAGCAGTTATTCGGGACCGAGGGATTATGGCTACACCTTC.